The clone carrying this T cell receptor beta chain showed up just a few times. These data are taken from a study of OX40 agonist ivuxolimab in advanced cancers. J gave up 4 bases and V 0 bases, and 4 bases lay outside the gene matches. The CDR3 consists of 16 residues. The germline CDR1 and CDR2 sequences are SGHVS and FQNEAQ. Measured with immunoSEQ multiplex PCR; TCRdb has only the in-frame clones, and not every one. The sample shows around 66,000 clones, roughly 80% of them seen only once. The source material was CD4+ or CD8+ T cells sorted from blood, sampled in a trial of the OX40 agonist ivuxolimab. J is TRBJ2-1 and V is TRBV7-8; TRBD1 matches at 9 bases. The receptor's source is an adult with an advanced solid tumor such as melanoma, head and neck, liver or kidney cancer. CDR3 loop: CASSLASGQGYNEQFF. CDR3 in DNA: TGTGCCAGCAGCTTAGCGTCCGGACAGGGGTACAATGAGCAGTTCTTC.